One T cell receptor beta chain is described in this entry. These data are taken from a study of control samples from healthy donors and cancer patients. Data came from immunoSEQ multiplex PCR; TCRdb stores just in-frame clones and leaves some out. The sample lists about 98,000 clones; roughly three quarters were seen once. This CDR3 spans 11 amino acids. Germline CDR1 reads MNHEY; CDR2 reads SVGAGI. Trimming left V 10 bases short and J 10 bases short, with 16 bases between. The receptor's source is a woman aged 30 to 39 in good health. The V call is TRBV6-5, the J call TRBJ2-5; D is perhaps TRBD2 (5 bases). Sequenced: blood. DNA of the CDR3: TGTGCCACCAAGAGAGAGGGTGGCCAGTACTTC. The encoded protein is CATKREGGQYF.